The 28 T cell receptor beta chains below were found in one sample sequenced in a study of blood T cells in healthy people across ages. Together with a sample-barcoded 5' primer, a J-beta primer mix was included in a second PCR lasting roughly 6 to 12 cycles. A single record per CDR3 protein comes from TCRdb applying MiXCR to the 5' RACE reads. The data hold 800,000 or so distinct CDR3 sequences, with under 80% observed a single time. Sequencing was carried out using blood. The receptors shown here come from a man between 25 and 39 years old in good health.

The CDR3 sequence: CASSQTGLTDTQYF. In DNA form, the CDR3 reads TGTGCCAGCAGCCAGACGGGGCTCACAGATACGCAGTATTTT. The V gene is TRBV3-1, the J gene TRBJ2-3; D may correspond to TRBD1 or TRBD2 (5 bases each). CDR3 length equals 14 residues. The V gene's germline CDR1 is LGHDT and CDR2 YNNKEL (reference sequence). With 3 bases removed from V and 2 bases from J, the gap between germline ends came to 9 bases.

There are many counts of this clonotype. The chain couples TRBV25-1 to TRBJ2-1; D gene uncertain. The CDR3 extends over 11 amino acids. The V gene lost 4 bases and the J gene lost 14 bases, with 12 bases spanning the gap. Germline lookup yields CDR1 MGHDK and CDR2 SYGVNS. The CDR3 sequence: CASSALQREFF. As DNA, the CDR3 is TGTGCCAGCAGTGCTCTACAACGGGAGTTCTTC.

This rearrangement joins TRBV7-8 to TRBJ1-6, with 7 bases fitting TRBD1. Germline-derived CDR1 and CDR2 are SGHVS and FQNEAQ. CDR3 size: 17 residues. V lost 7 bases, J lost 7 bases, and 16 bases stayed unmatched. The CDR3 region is CASKQSPPGQMNSPLHF. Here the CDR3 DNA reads TGTGCCAGCAAACAATCCCCCCCGGGACAGATGAATTCACCCCTCCACTTT.

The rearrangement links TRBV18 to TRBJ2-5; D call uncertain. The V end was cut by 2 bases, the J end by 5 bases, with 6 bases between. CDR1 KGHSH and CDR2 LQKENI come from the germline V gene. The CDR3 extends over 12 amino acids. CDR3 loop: CASSPMGETQYF. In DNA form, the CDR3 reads TGTGCCAGCTCACCAATGGGTGAGACCCAGTACTTC.

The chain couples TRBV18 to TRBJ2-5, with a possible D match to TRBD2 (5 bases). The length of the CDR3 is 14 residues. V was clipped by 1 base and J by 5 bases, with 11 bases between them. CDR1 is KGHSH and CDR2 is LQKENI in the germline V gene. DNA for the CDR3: TGTGCCAGCTCACCACAGCGGCTTGGGGAGACCCAGTACTTC. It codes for CASSPQRLGETQYF.

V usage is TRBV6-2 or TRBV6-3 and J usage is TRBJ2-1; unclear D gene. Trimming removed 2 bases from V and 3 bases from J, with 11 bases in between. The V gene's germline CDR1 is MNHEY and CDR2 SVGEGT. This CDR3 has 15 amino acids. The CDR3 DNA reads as TGTGCCAGCAGTTACGGGGTTGGTAACTACAATGAGCAGTTCTTC. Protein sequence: CASSYGVGNYNEQFF.

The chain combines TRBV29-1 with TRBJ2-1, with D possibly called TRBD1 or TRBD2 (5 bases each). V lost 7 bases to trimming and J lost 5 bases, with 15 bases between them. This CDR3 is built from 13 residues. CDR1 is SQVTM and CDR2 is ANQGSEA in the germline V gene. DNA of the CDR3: TGCAGCGGCCGACGGGACGGCAACAATGAGCAGTTCTTC. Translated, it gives CSGRRDGNNEQFF.

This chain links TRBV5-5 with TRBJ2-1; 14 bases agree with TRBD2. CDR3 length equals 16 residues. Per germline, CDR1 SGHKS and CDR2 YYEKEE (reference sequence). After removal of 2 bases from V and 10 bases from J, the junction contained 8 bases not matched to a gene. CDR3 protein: CASSLYGTSGGREQFF. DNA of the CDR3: TGTGCCAGCAGCTTATATGGGACTAGCGGGGGCCGGGAGCAGTTCTTC.

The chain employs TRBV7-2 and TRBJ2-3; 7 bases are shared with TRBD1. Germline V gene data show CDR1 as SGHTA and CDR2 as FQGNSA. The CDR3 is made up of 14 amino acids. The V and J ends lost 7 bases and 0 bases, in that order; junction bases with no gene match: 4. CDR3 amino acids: CASTGGSSTDTQYF. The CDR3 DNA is TGTGCCAGCACAGGGGGTTCTAGCACAGATACGCAGTATTTT.

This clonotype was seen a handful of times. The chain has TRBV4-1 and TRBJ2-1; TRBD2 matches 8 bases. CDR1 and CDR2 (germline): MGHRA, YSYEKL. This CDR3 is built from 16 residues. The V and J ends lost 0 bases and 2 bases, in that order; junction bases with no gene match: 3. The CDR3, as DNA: TGCGCCAGCAGCCAAGATAGGCGGGGGGCCTACAATGAGCAGTTCTTC. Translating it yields CASSQDRRGAYNEQFF.

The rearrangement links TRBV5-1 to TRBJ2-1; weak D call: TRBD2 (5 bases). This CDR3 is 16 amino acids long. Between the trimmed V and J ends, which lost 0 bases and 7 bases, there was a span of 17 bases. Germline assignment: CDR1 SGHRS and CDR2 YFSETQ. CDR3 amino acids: CASSLAREDIRNEQFF. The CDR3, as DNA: TGCGCCAGCAGCTTGGCACGGGAAGATATACGGAATGAGCAGTTCTTC.

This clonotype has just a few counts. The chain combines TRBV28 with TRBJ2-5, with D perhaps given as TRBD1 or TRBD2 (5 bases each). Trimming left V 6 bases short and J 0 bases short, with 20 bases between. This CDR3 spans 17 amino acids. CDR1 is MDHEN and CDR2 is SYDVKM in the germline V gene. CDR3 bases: TGTGCCAGCAGCCCCGGGACCGAAAGGTGGTACCAAGAGACCCAGTACTTC. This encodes CASSPGTERWYQETQYF.

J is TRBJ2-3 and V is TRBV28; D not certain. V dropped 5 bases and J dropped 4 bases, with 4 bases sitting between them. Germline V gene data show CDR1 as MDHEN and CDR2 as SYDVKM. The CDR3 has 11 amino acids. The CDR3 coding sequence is TGTGCCAGCAGTCGGGCAGATACGCAGTATTTT. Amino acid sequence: CASSRADTQYF.

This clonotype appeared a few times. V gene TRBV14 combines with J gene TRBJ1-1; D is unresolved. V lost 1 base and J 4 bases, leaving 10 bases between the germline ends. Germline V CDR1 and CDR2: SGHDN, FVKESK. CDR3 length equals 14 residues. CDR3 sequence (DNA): TGTGCCAGCAGCCAAGTTACCGAAGGCACTGAAGCTTTCTTT. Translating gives CASSQVTEGTEAFF.

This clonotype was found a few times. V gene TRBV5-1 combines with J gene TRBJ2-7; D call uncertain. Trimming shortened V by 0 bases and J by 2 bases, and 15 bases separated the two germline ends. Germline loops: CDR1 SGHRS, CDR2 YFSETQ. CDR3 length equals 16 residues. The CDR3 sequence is CASSLDSFNQPYEQYF. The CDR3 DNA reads TGCGCCAGCAGCTTGGACAGTTTTAACCAACCCTACGAGCAGTACTTC.

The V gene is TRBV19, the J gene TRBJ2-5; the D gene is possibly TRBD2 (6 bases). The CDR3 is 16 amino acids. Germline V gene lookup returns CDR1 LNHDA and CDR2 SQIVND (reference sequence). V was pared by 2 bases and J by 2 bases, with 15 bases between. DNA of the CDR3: TGTGCCAGTAGTATAAGGGCCCGGGAGCGGCAAGAGACCCAGTACTTC. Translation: CASSIRARERQETQYF.

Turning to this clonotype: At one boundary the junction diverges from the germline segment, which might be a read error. The CDR3 spells CASSLLGGDPETPYF. The CDR3 DNA follows: TGTGCCAGCAGCTTACTTGGGGGGGATCCCGAGACCCCGTACTTC. The chain recombines TRBV11-2 with TRBJ2-5; TRBD2 aligns across 7 bases. The CDR3 runs to 15 residues. Germline CDR1 is SGHAT and CDR2 is FQNNGV.

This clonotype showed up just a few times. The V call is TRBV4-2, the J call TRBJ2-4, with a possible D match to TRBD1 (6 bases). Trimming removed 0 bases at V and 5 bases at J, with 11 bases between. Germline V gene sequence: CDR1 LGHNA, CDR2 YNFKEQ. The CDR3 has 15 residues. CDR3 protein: CASSQDSGQQNIQYF. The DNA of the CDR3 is TGTGCCAGCAGCCAAGATTCCGGACAGCAAAACATTCAGTACTTC.

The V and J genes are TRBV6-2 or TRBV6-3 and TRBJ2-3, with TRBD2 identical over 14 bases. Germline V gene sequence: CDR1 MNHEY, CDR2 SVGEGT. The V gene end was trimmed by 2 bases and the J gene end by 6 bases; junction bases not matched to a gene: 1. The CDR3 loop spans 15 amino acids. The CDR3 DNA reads TGTGCCAGCAGTTACGGGACTAGCGGGGGCGATACGCAGTATTTT. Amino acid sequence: CASSYGTSGGDTQYF.

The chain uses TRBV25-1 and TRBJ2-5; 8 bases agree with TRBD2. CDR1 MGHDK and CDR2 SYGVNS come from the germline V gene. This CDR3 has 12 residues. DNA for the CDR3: TGTGCTACGGGAGGGTTGTCGGAGACCCAGTACTTC. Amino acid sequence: CATGGLSETQYF.

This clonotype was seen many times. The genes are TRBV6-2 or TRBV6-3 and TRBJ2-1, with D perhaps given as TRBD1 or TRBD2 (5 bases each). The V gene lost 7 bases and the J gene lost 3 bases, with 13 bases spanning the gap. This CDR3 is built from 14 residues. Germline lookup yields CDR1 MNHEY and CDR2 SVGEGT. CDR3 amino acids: CASTDVGDYNEQFF. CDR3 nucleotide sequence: TGTGCCAGCACGGACGTGGGGGACTACAATGAGCAGTTCTTC.

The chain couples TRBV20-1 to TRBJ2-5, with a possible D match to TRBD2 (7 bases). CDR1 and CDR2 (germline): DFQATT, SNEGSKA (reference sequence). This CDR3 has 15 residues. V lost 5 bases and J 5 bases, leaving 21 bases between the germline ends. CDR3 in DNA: TGCAGTGCTCTCGATGGCGTGGAGGGGGGGGAGACCCAGTACTTC. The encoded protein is CSALDGVEGGETQYF.

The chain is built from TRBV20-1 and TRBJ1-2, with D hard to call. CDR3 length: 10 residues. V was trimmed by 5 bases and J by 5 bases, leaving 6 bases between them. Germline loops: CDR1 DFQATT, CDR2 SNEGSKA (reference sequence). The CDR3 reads CSAPLYGYTF. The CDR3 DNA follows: TGCAGTGCTCCTCTTTATGGCTACACCTTC.

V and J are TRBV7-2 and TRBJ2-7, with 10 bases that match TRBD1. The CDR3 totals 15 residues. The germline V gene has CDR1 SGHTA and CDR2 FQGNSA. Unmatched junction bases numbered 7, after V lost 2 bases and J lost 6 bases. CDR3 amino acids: CASSLRGTGEGEQYF. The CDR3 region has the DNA TGTGCCAGCAGCTTACGTGGGACAGGGGAGGGCGAGCAGTACTTC.

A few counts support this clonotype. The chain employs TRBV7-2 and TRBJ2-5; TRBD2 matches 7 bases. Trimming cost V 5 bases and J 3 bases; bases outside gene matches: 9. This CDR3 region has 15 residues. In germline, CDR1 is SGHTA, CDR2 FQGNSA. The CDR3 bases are TGTGCCAGCAGCCGAGCTGGGGAGGGGAAAGAGACCCAGTACTTC. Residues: CASSRAGEGKETQYF.

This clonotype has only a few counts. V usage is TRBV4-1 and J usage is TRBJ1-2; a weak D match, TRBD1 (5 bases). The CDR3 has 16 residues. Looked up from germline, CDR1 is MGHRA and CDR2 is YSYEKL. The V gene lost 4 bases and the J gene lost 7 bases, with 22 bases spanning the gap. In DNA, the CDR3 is TGCGCCAGCAGCCCTACGCCCCCAAACGGGGCTGCTGGCTACACCTTC. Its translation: CASSPTPPNGAAGYTF.

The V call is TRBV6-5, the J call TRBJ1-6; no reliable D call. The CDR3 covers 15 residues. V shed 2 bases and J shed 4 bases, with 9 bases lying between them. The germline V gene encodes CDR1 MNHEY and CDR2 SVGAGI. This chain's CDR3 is CASSYSQTYNSPLHF. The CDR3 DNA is TGTGCCAGCAGTTACAGCCAGACTTATAATTCACCCCTCCACTTT.

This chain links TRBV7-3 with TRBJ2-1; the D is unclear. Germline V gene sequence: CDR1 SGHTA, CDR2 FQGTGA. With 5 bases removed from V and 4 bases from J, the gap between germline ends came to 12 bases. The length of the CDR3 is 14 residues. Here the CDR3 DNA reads TGTGCCAGCAGCCCTAACAGCCAGTACAATGAGCAGTTCTTC. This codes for CASSPNSQYNEQFF. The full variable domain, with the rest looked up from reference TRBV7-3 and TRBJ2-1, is GAGVSQTPSNKVTEKGKYVELRCDPISGHTALYWYRQSLGQGPEFLIYFQGTGAADDSGLPNDRFFAVRPEGSVSTLKIQRTERGDSAVYLCASSPNSQYNEQFFGPGTRLTVL.